These T cell receptor beta chains were read from a single sample in a study of cytomegalovirus exposure and HLA in healthy donors. Clones were sequenced by immunoSEQ multiplex PCR, and TCRdb holds only the in-frame ones, with some missing. This sample carries about 70,000 clones, approximately 95% of them seen once, and the ten largest clones take roughly 1.5%. Sequenced: PBMCs. These receptors were taken from a young man in good health and CMV-seropositive. Each CDR3 is given with its conserved first and last residue. D genes are given only for firm matches. For some rows the clone size is stated as once, few or many, or as a class when expanded; others skip it.

v_gene	j_gene	d_gene	abundance	CDR3nt	CDR3aa
TRBV28	TRBJ2-1	-	-	TGTGCCAGCAGTTTGCCGACAGGTTTGAATGAGCAGTTCTTC	CASSLPTGLNEQFF
TRBV11-3	TRBJ2-5	TRBD1	once	TGTGCCAGCAGCCCTGGTGGACAGGGAATGGAGACCCAGTACTTC	CASSPGGQGMETQYF
TRBV5-1	TRBJ2-2	-	-	TGCGCCAGCAGACTAACCGCGGACGGGGAGCTGTTTTTT	CASRLTADGELFF
TRBV27	TRBJ1-5	TRBD1	-	TGTGCCAGCAGTCCACGACAGGGTGTTCAGCCCCAGCATTTT	CASSPRQGVQPQHF
TRBV2	TRBJ2-5	-	-	TGTGCCAGCAGTCTTTTACAAGAGACCCAGTACTTC	CASSLLQETQYF
TRBV6-5	TRBJ2-7	TRBD1	-	TGTGCCAGCATCGGGACAGGGTGGGACGAGCAGTACTTC	CASIGTGWDEQYF
TRBV18	TRBJ2-7	TRBD1	-	TGTGCCAGCTCACCAATTGTTTCAGGACAGGGGGCAAACTACGAGCAGTACTTC	CASSPIVSGQGANYEQYF
TRBV10-3	TRBJ1-1	-	-	TGTGCCATCAGTGACAGGGGAGAGGACACTGAAGCTTTCTTT	CAISDRGEDTEAFF
TRBV9	TRBJ1-3	-	-	TGTGCCAGCAGCTCCAGGGTTACGGACGACTCTGGAAACACCATATATTTT	CASSSRVTDDSGNTIYF
TRBV5-1	TRBJ1-1	TRBD1	-	TGCGCCAGCAGCTTGACAGGGGGCACTGAAGCTTTCTTT	CASSLTGGTEAFF
TRBV5-8	TRBJ2-1	TRBD2	-	TGTGCCAGCAGCTTGGGACTAGCGGGGTCGAGCTCCTACAATGAGCAGTTCTTC	CASSLGLAGSSSYNEQFF
TRBV6-5	TRBJ2-4	-	-	TGTGCCAGCAGCCCTAGCCTCGCCGGTAACATTCAGTACTTC	CASSPSLAGNIQYF
TRBV5-1	TRBJ2-1	TRBD2	-	TGCGCCAGCAGCTTGGGCGGGAGGACGAATGAGCAGTTCTTC	CASSLGGRTNEQFF
TRBV9	TRBJ2-7	TRBD2	-	TGTGCCAGCAGCGAGGGTTTGAGGGGAGGGCAGAGCACCTACGAGCAGTACTTC	CASSEGLRGGQSTYEQYF
TRBV18	TRBJ1-5	-	-	TGTGCCAGCTCACCAGAATTAGATCAGCCCCAGCATTTT	CASSPELDQPQHF
TRBV28	TRBJ2-7	-	-	TGTGCCAGCAGTCTACCTCCGGGACTTACCCCCTACGAGCAGTACTTC	CASSLPPGLTPYEQYF
TRBV11-2	TRBJ2-1	-	-	TGTGCCAGCAGCTTTGAGGGCCTGTACAATGAGCAGTTCTTC	CASSFEGLYNEQFF
TRBV5-1	TRBJ2-3	-	-	TGCGCCACCAGGACAGGCACAGATACGCAGTATTTT	CATRTGTDTQYF
TRBV30	TRBJ2-7	-	-	TGTGCCTGGACCGCCGGAGGAACCTACGAGCAGTACTTC	CAWTAGGTYEQYF
TRBV7-2	TRBJ2-2	TRBD1	-	TGTGCCAGCAGCCCGGACAGGAGCGCGAACACCGGGGAGCTGTTTTTT	CASSPDRSANTGELFF
TRBV19	TRBJ2-4	TRBD1	-	TGTGCCAGTAGTGGCAGGGACAGTATGTCCAAAAACATTCAGTACTTC	CASSGRDSMSKNIQYF
TRBV15	TRBJ2-7	TRBD2	-	TGTGCCACCAGCTCCCGTCGAGCGGGAGGGAGGGACGAGCAGTACTTC	CATSSRRAGGRDEQYF
TRBV7-9	TRBJ1-5	-	-	TGTGCCAGCAGCTTAGTGGCGCGAGGGTTCAATCAGCCCCAGCATTTT	CASSLVARGFNQPQHF
TRBV9	TRBJ2-2	TRBD2	-	TGTGCCAGCAGCGCACCGGGACTAGCGAACACCGGGGAGCTGTTTTTT	CASSAPGLANTGELFF
TRBV9	TRBJ2-7	TRBD1	-	TGTGCCAGCAGCGTAGGACCTGATGGGGACAGGGGAGTCTACGAGCAGTACTTC	CASSVGPDGDRGVYEQYF
TRBV7-9	TRBJ2-3	-	-	TGTGCCAGCAGCTTAATGGCCAACCCAGATACGCAGTATTTT	CASSLMANPDTQYF
TRBV5-1	TRBJ1-2	-	-	TGCGCCAGCACCCTCGGTTCCCTCGTTACTGGTGGCTACACCTTC	CASTLGSLVTGGYTF
TRBV7-9	TRBJ2-1	TRBD2	-	TGTGCCAGCAGCTCTCACCGGACTAGCGGGAGCAATGAGCAGTTCTTC	CASSSHRTSGSNEQFF
TRBV27	TRBJ2-7	-	-	TGTGCCAGCAGTTTTTCAGGGGTTGACGAGCAGTACTTC	CASSFSGVDEQYF
TRBV28	TRBJ1-1	-	-	TGTGCCAGCGGTTCGGGGAGGGAAGCTTTCTTT	CASGSGREAFF
TRBV28	TRBJ1-1	-	-	TGTGCCAGCAGTTCGGTTATTTTCTCGAACACTGAAGCTTTCTTT	CASSSVIFSNTEAFF
TRBV29-1	TRBJ2-1	TRBD2	-	TGCAGCGTTGAAGATCGCGGGCTAGCGGCCTCCTACAATGAGCAGTTCTTC	CSVEDRGLAASYNEQFF